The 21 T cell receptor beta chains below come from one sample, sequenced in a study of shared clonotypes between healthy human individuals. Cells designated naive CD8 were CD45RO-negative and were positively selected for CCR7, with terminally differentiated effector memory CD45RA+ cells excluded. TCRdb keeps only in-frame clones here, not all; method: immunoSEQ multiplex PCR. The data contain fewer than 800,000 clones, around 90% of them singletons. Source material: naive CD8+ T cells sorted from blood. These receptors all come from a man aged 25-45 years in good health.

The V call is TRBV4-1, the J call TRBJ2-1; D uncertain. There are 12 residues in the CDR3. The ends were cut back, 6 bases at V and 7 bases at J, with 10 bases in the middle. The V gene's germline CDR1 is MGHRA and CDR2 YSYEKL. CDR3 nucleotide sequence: TGCGCCAGCAGAAGAGGTTTGAATGAGCAGTTCTTC. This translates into CASRRGLNEQFF.

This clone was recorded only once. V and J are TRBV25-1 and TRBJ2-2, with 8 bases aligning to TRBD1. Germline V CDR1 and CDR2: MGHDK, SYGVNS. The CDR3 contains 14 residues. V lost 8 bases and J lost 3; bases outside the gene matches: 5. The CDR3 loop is CASEDRGYTGELFF. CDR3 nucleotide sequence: TGTGCCAGCGAAGACAGGGGCTACACCGGGGAGCTGTTTTTT. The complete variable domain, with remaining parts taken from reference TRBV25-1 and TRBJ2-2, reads EADIYQTPRYLVIGTGKKITLECSQTMGHDKMYWYQQDPGMELHLIHYSYGVNSTEKGDLSSESTVSRIRTEHFPLTLESARPSHTSQYLCASEDRGYTGELFFGEGSRLTVL.

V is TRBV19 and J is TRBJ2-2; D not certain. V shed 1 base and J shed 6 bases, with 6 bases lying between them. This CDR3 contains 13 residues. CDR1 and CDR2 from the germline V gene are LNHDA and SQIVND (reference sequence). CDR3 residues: CASSIVLSGELFF. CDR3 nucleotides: TGTGCCAGTAGTATAGTGTTGTCCGGGGAGCTGTTTTTT.

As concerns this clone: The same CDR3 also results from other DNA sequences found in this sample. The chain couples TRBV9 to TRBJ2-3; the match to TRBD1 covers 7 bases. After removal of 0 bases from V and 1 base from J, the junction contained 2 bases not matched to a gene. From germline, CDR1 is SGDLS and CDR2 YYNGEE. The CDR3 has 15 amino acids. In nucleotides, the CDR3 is TGTGCCAGCAGCGTAGAGGGGGCCGGCACAGATACGCAGTATTTT. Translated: CASSVEGAGTDTQYF.

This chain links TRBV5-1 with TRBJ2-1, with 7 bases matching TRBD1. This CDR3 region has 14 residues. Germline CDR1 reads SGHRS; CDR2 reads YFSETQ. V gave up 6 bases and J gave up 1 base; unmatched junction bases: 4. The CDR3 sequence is CASMLTGSYNEQFF. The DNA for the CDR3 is TGCGCCAGCATGTTGACAGGGTCCTACAATGAGCAGTTCTTC.

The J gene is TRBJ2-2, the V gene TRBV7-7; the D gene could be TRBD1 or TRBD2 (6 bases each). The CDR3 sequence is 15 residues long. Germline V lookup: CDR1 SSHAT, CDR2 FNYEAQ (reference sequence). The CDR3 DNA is TGTGCTAGCGGCGAACCGGGACAAGGGACCGGGGAGCTGTTTTTT. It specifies CASGEPGQGTGELFF.

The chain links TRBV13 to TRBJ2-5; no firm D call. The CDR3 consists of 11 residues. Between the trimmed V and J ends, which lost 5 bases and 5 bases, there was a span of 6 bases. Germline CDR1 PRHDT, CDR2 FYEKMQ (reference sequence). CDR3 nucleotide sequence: TGTGCCAGCAGCACGGATGAGACCCAGTACTTC. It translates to CASSTDETQYF.

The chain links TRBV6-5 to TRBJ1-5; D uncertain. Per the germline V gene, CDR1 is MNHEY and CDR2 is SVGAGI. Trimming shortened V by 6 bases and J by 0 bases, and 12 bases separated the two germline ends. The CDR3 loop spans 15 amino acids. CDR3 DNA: TGTGCCAGCAGCGGGGTCTCCTATAGCAATCAGCCCCAGCATTTT. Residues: CASSGVSYSNQPQHF.

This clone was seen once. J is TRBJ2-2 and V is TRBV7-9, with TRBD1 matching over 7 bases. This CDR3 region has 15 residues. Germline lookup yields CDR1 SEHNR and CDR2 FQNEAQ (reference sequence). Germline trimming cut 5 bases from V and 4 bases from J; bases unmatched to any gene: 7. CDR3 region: CASSKRQGATGELFF. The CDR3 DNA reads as TGTGCCAGCAGCAAAAGACAGGGAGCCACCGGGGAGCTGTTTTTT. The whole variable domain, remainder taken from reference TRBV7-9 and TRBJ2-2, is DTGVSQNPRHKITKRGQNVTFRCDPISEHNRLYWYRQTLGQGPEFLTYFQNEAQLEKSRLLSDRFSAERPKGSFSTLEIQRTEQGDSAMYLCASSKRQGATGELFFGEGSRLTVL.

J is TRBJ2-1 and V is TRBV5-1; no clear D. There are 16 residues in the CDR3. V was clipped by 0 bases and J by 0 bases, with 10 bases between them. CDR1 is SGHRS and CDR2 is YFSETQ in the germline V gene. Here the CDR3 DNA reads TGCGCCAGCAGCTTGGAACGTTCAGTCTCCTACAATGAGCAGTTCTTC. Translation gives CASSLERSVSYNEQFF.

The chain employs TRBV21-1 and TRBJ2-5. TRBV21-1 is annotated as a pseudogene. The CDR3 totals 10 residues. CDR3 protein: CASGKETQYF. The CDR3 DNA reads TGTGCCAGCGGGAAAGAGACCCAGTACTTC.

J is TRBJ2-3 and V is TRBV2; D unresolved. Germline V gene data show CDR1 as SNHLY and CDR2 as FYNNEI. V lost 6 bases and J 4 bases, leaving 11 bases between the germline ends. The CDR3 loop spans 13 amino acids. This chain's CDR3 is CASSDPGADTQYF. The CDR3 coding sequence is TGTGCCAGCAGCGACCCCGGTGCAGATACGCAGTATTTT.

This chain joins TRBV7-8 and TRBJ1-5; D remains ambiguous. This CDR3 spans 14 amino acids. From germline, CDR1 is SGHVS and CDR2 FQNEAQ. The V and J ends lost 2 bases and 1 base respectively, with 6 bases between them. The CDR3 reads CASSLLGSNQPQHF. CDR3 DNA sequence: TGTGCCAGCAGCTTACTTGGGAGCAATCAGCCCCAGCATTTT. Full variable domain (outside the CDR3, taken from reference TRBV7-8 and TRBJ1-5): GAGVSQSPRYKVAKRGQDVALRCDPISGHVSLFWYQQALGQGPEFLTYFQNEAQLDKSGLPSDRFFAERPEGSVSTLKIQRTQQEDSAVYLCASSLLGSNQPQHFGDGTRLSIL.

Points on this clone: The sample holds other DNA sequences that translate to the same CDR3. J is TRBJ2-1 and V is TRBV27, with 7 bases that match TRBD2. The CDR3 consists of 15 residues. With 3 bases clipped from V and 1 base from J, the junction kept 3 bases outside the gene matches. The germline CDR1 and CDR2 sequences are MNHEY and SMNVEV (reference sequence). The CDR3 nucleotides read TGTGCCAGCAGTTTGGACGGGGGGTCCTACAATGAGCAGTTCTTC. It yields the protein CASSLDGGSYNEQFF.

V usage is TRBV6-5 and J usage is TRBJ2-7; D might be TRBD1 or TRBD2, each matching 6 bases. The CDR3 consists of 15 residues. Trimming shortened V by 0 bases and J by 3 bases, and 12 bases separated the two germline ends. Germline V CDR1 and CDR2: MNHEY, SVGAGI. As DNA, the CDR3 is TGTGCCAGCAGTTACTCGAGGGGGAGGATCTACGAGCAGTACTTC. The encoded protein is CASSYSRGRIYEQYF.

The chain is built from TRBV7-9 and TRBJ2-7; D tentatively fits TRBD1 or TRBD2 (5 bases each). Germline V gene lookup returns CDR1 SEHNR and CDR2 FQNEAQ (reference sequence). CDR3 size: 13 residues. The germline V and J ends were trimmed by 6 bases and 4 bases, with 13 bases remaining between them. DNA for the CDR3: TGTGCCAGCAGTGGGGGACGGTTTTACGAGCAGTACTTC. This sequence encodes CASSGGRFYEQYF.

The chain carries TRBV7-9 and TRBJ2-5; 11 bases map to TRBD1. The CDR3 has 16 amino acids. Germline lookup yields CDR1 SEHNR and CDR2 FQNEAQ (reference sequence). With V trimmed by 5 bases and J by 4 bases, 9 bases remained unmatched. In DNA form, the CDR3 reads TGTGCCAGCAGCGGGACTATAGGGACAGGGGGAGAGACCCAGTACTTC. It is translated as CASSGTIGTGGETQYF. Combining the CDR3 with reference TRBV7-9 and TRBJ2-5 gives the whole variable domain DTGVSQNPRHKITKRGQNVTFRCDPISEHNRLYWYRQTLGQGPEFLTYFQNEAQLEKSRLLSDRFSAERPKGSFSTLEIQRTEQGDSAMYLCASSGTIGTGGETQYFGPGTRLLVL.

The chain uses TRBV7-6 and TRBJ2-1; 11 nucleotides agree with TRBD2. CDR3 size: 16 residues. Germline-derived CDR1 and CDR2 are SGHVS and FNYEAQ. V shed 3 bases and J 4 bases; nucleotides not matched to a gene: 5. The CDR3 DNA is TGTGCCAGCAGCTTTCCCACTAGCGGGGGATACAATGAGCAGTTCTTC. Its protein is CASSFPTSGGYNEQFF.

CDR3 DNA sequence: TGTGCCAGCGACGGGCTAGCGGAAGAGACCCAGTACTTC. Amino acids: CASDGLAEETQYF. The V gene is TRBV11-2, the J gene TRBJ2-5; 7 bases match TRBD2. The V segment lost 8 bases and the J segment 3 bases; nucleotides outside the gene matches: 6. Germline loops: CDR1 SGHAT, CDR2 FQNNGV. The length of the CDR3 is 13 residues.

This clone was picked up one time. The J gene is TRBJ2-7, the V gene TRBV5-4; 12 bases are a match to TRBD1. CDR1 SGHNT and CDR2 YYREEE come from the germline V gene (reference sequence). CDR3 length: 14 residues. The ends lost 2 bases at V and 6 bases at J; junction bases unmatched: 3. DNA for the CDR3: TGTGCCAGCAGCTTCGGGACAGGGGGCGGCGAGCAGTACTTC. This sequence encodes CASSFGTGGGEQYF. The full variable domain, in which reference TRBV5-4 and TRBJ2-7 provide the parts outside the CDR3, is ETGVTQSPTHLIKTRGQQVTLRCSSQSGHNTVSWYQQALGQGPQFIFQYYREEENGRGNFPPRFSGLQFPNYSSELNVNALELDDSALYLCASSFGTGGGEQYFGPGTRLTVT.

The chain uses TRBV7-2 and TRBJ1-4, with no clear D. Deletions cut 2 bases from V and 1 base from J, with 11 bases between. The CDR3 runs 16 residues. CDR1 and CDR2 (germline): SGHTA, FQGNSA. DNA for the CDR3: TGTGCCAGCAGCTTAAATCGGCCAGAAACTAATGAAAAACTGTTTTTT. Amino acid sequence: CASSLNRPETNEKLFF.